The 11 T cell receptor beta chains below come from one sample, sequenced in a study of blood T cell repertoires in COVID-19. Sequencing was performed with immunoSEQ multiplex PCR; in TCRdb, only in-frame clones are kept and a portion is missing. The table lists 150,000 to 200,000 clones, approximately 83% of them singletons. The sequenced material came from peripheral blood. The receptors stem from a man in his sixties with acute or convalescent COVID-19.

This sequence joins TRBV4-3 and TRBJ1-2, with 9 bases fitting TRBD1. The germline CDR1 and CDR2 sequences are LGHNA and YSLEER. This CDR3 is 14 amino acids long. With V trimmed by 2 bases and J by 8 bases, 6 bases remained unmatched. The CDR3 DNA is TGCGCCAGCAGCCAACAATCCGGGACAGGGGGCTACACCTTC. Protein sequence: CASSQQSGTGGYTF.

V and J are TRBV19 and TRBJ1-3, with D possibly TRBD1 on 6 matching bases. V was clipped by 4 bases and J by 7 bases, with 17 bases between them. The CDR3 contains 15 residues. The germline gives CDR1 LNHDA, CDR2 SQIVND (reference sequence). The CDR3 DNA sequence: TGTGCCAGTAGTAGCGTCGGGACAACGGGGAACACCATATATTTT. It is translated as CASSSVGTTGNTIYF.

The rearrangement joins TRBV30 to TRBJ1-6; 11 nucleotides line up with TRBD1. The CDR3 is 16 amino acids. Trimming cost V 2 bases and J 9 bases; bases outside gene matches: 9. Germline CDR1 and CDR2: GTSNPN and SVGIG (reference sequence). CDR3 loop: CAWSKTGTGGFSPLHF. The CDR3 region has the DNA TGTGCCTGGAGTAAAACCGGGACAGGGGGTTTTTCACCCCTCCACTTT.

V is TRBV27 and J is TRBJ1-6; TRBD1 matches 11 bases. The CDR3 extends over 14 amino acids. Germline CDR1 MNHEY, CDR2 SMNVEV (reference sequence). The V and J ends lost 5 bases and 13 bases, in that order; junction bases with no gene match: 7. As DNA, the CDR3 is TGTGCCAGCAGTCTCGGACAGGGGGCGAGTCCCCTCCACTTT. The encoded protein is CASSLGQGASPLHF.

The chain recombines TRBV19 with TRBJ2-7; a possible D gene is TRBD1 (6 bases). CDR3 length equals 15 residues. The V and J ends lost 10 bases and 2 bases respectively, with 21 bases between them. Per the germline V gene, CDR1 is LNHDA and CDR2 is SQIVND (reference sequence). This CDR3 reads CATTRGTSSTYEQYF. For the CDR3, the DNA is TGTGCCACCACCCGTGGGACATCAAGCACCTACGAGCAGTACTTC.

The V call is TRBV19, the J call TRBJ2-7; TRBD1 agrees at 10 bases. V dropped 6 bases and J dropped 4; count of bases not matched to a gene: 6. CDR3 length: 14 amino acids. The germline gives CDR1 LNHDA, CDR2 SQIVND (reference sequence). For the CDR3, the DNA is TGTGCCAGTAGGATCGGACAGGGGGAGTACGAGCAGTACTTC. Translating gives CASRIGQGEYEQYF.

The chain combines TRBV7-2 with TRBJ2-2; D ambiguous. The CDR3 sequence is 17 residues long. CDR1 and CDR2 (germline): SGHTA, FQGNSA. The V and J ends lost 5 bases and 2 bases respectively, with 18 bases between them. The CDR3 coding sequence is TGTGCCAGCAGCAGCCGCCAGGTCTCACATAACACCGGGGAGCTGTTTTTT. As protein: CASSSRQVSHNTGELFF.

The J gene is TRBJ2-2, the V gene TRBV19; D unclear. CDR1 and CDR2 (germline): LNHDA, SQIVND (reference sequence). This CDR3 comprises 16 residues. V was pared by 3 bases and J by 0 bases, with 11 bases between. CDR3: CASSILAVANTGELFF. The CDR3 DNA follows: TGTGCCAGTAGTATTTTAGCCGTGGCGAACACCGGGGAGCTGTTTTTT.

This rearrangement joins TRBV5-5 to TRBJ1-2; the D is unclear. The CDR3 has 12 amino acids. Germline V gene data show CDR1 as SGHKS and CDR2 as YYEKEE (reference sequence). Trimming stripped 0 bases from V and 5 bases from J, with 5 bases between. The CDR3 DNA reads TGTGCCAGCAGCTTGGGAGCTTATGGCTACACCTTC. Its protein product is CASSLGAYGYTF.

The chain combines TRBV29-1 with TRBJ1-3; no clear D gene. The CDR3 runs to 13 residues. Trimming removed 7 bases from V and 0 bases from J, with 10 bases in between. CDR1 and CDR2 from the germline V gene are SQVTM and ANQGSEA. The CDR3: CSAWESSGNTIYF. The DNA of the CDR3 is TGCAGCGCTTGGGAGAGCTCTGGAAACACCATATATTTT.

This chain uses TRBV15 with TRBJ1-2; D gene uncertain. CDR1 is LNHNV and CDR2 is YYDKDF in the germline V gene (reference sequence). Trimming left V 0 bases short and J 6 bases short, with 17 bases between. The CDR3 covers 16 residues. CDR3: CATSRDSGGLGDGYTF. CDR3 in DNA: TGTGCCACCAGCAGAGATTCTGGAGGGTTGGGTGATGGCTACACCTTC.